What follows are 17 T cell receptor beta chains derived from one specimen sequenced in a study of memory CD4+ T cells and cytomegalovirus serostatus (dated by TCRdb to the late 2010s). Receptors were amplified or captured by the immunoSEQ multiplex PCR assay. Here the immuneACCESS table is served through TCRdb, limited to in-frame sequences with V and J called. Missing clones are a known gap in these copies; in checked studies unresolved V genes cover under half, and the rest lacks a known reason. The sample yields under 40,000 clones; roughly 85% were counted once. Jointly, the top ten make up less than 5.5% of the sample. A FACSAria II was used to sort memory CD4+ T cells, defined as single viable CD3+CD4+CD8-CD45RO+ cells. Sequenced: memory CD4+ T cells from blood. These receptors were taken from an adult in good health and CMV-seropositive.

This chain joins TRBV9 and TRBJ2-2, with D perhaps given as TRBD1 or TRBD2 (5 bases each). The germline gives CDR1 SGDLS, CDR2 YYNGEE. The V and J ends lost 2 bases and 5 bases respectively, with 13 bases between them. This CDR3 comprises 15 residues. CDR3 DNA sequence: TGTGCCAGCAGCGTCGGGCTAGAGGGGACCGGGGAGCTGTTTTTT. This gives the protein CASSVGLEGTGELFF.

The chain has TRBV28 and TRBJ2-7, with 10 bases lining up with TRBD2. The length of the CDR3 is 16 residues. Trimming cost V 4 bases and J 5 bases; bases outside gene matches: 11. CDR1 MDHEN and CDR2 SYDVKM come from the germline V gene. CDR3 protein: CASSWLAGVVSDEQYF. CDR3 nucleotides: TGTGCCAGCAGTTGGCTAGCGGGAGTGGTGTCCGACGAGCAGTACTTC.

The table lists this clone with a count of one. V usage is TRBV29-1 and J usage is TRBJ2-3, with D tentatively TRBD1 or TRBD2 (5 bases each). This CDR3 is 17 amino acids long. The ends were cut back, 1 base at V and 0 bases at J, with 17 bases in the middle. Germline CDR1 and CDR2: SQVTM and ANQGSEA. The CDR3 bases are TGCAGCGTTGAAGCCCCCAGGGACCATTATAGCACAGATACGCAGTATTTT. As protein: CSVEAPRDHYSTDTQYF.

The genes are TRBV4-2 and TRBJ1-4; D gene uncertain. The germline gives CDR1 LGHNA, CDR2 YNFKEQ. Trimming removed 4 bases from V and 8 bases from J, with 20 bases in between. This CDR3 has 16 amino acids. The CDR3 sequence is CASSLGTGSQGEKLFF. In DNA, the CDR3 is TGTGCCAGCAGCCTCGGAACGGGGTCCCAAGGAGAAAAACTGTTTTTT.

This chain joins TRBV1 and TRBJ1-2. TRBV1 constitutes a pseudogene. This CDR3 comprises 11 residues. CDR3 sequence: CTRKAFDGYTF. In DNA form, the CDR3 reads TGCACCAGAAAGGCTTTTGATGGCTACACCTTC.

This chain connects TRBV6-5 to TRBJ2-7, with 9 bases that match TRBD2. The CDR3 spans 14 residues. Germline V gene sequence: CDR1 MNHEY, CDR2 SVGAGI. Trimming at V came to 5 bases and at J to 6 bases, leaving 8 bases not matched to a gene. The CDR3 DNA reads TGTGCCAGCAGTGAGGGACTAGCCAAGGGCGAGCAGTACTTC. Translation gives CASSEGLAKGEQYF.

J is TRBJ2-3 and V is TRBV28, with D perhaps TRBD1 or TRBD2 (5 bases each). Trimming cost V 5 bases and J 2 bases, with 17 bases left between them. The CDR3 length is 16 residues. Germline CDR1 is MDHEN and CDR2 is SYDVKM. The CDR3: CASSTPGRDITDTQYF. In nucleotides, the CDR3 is TGTGCCAGCAGTACTCCGGGACGCGATATCACAGATACGCAGTATTTT.

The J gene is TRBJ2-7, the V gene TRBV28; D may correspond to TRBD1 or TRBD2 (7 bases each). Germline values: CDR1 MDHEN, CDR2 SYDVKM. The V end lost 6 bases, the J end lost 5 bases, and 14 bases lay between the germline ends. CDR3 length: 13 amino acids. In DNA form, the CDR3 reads TGTGCCAGCAGAGTGACAGGGAGGGACGAGCAGTACTTC. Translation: CASRVTGRDEQYF. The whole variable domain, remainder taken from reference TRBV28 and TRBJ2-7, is DVKVTQSSRYLVKRTGEKVFLECVQDMDHENMFWYRQDPGLGLRLIYFSYDVKMKEKGDIPEGYSVSREKKERFSLILESASTNQTSMYLCASRVTGRDEQYFGPGTRLTVT.

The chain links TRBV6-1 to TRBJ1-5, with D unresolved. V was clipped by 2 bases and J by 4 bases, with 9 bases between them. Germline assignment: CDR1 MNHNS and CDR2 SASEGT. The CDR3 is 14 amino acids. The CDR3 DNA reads TGTGCCAGCAGTGAATCGAAGGATAATCAGCCCCAGCATTTT. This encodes CASSESKDNQPQHF.

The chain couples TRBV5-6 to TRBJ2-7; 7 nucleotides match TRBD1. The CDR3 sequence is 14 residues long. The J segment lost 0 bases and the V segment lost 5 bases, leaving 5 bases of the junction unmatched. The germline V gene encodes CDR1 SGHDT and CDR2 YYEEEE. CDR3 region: CASRDRRSSYEQYF. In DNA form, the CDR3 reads TGTGCCAGCAGGGACAGGCGCAGCTCCTACGAGCAGTACTTC.

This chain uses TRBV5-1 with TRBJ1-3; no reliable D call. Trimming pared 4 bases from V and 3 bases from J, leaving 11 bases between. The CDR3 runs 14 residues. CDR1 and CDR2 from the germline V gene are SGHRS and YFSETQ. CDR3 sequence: CASSPGTIGNTIYF. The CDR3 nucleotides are TGCGCCAGCAGCCCGGGAACTATTGGAAACACCATATATTTT.

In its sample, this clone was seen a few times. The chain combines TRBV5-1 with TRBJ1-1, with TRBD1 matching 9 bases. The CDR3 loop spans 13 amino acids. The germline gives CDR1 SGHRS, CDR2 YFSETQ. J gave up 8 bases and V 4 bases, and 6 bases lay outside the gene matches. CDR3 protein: CASSPMGQGEAFF. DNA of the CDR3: TGCGCCAGCAGCCCAATGGGACAGGGCGAAGCTTTCTTT.

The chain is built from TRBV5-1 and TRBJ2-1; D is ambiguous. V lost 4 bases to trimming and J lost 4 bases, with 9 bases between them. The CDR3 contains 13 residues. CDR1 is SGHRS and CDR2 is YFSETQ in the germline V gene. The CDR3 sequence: CASSPTMYNEQFF. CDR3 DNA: TGCGCCAGCAGCCCAACTATGTACAATGAGCAGTTCTTC.

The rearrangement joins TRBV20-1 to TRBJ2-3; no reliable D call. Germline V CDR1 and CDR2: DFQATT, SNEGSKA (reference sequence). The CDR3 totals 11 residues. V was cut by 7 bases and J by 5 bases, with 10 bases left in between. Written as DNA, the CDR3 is TGCAGTGATGCCGACCGAGATACGCAGTATTTT. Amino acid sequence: CSDADRDTQYF.

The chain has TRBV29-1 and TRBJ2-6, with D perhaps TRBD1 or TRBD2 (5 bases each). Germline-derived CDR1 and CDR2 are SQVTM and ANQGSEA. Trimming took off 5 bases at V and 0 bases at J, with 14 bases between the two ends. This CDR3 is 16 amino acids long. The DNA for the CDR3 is TGCAGCGTTTGGGACGTCCTTAGCTCTGGGGCCAACGTCCTGACTTTC. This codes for CSVWDVLSSGANVLTF.

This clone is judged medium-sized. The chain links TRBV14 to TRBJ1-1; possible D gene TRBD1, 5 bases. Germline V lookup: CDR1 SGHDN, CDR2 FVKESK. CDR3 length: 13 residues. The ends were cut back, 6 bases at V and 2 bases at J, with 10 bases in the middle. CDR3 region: CASRDKDNTEAFF. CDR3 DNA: TGTGCCAGCAGGGACAAGGATAACACTGAAGCTTTCTTT.

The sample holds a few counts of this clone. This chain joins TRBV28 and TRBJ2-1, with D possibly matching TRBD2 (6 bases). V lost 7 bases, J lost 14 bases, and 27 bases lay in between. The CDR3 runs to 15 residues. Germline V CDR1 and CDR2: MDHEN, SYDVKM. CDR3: CASTSPDGQLGRKFF. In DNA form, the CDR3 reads TGTGCCAGCACCTCTCCGGACGGACAACTAGGGAGGAAGTTCTTC.